This TCR beta chain was obtained from a study of blood T cell repertoires in COVID-19. Across the whole study: Acute-phase and convalescent COVID-19 samples originated in the United States, Italy and Spain.

The CDR3 runs 15 residues. Germline CDR1 is MNHEY and CDR2 is SVGAGI. V was clipped by 4 bases and J by 2 bases, with 14 bases between them. TCRdb keeps only in-frame clones here, not all; method: immunoSEQ multiplex PCR. Among about 480,000 clones listed, about nine tenths were seen once. Seattle patient enrollment occurred during active infection, with longitudinal follow-up thereafter. Source material: peripheral blood. This receptor was taken from a woman aged 45 to 65 with COVID-19, enrolled during active disease. The chain employs TRBV6-5 and TRBJ1-2; D is ambiguous. CDR3 loop: CASSSRLQSNYGYTF. The CDR3 DNA reads as TGTGCCAGCAGTTCCAGACTTCAGTCGAACTATGGCTACACCTTC.